This T cell receptor beta chain was found in a study of blood T cell repertoires in COVID-19. Trimming cost V 5 bases and J 7 bases, with 20 bases left between them. CDR3 length: 15 residues. Germline V gene lookup returns CDR1 SEHNR and CDR2 FQNEAQ (reference sequence). Some clones are missing from TCRdb's copy, which holds only in-frame ones; the method was immunoSEQ multiplex PCR. The table has approximately 360,000 clones, more than 75% seen once. The sequence derives from a woman younger than 45 with acute COVID-19. The genes are TRBV7-9 and TRBJ1-2, with a possible D match to TRBD1 (5 bases). What was sequenced was PBMCs or T cells enriched from blood (not recorded which). This chain's CDR3 is CASSRPQGMVGGYTF. The CDR3 DNA sequence: TGTGCCAGCAGCCGTCCGCAGGGTATGGTGGGTGGCTACACCTTC.